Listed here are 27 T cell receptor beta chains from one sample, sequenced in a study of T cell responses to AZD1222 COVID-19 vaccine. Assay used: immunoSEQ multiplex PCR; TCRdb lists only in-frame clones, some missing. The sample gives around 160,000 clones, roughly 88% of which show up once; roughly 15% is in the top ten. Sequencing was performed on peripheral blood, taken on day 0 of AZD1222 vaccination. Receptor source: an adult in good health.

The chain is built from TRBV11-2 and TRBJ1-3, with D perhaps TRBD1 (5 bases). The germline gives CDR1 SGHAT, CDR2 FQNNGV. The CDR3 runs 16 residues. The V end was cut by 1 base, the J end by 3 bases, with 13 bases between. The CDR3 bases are TGTGCCAGCAGCTTAGTAGTCGGGGGTCGTGGAAACACCATATATTTT. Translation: CASSLVVGGRGNTIYF. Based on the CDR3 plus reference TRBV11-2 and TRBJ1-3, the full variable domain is EAGVAQSPRYKIIEKRQSVAFWCNPISGHATLYWYQQILGQGPKLLIQFQNNGVVDDSQLPKDRFSAERLKGVDSTLKIQPAKLEDSAVYLCASSLVVGGRGNTIYFGEGSWLTVV.

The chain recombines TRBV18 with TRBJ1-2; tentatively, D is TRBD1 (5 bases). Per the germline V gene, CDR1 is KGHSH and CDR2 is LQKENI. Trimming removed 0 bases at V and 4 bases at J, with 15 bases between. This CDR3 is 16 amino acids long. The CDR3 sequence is CASSPPAGLLTYGYTF. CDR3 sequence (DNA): TGTGCCAGCTCACCACCGGCGGGACTCCTTACCTATGGCTACACCTTC.

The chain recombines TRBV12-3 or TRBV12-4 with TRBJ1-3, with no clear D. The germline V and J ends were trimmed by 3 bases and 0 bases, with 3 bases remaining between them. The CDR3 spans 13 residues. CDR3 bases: TGTGCCAGCAGTTTGATCTCTGGAAACACCATATATTTT. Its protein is CASSLISGNTIYF.

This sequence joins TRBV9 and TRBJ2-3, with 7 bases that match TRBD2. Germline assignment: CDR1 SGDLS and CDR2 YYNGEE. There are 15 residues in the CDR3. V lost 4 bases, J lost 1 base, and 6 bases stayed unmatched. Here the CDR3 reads CASSPRGDRTDTQYF. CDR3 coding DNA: TGTGCCAGCAGCCCACGGGGGGACCGCACAGATACGCAGTATTTT.

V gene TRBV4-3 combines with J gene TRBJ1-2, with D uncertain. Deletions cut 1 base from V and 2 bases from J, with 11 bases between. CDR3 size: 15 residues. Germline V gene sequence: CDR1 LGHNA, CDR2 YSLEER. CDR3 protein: CASSQAGTENYGYTF. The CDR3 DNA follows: TGCGCCAGCAGCCAAGCAGGTACAGAGAACTATGGCTACACCTTC.

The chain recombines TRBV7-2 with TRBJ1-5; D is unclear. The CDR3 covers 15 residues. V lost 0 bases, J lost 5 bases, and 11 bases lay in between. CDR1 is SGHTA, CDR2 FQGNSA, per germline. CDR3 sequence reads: CASSLATGQDQPQHF. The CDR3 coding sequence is TGTGCCAGCAGCTTAGCGACGGGTCAAGATCAGCCCCAGCATTTT.

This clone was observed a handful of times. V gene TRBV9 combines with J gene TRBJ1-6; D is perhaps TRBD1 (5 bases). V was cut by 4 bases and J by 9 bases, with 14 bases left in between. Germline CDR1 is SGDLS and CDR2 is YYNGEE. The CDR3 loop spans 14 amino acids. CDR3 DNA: TGTGCCAGCAGCCTCGGACAACGAGGTTCACCCCTCCACTTT. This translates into CASSLGQRGSPLHF.

The CDR3 reads CASSPQGDNYGYTF. The CDR3 nucleotides are TGTGCCAGCAGCCCACAGGGGGATAACTATGGCTACACCTTC. The gene calls are TRBV7-2 and TRBJ1-2; 8 bases line up with TRBD1. V was clipped by 5 bases and J by 1 base; unmatched bases: 3. Germline lookup yields CDR1 SGHTA and CDR2 FQGNSA. This CDR3 spans 14 amino acids.

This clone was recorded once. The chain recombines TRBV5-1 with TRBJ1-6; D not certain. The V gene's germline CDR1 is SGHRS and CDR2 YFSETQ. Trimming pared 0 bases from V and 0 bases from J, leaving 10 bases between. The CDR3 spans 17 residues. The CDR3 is CASSLAGRSSYNSPLHF. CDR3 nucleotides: TGCGCCAGCAGCTTGGCGGGCAGGAGCTCCTATAATTCACCCCTCCACTTT.

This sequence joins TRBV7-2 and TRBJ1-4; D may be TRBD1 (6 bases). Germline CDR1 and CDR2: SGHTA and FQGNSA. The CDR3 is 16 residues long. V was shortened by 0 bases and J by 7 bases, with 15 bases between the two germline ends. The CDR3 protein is CASSLAEGRGSEKLFF. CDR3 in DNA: TGTGCCAGCAGCTTAGCCGAGGGCAGGGGAAGTGAAAAACTGTTTTTT. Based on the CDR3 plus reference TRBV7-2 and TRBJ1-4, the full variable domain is GAGVSQSPSNKVTEKGKDVELRCDPISGHTALYWYRQSLGQGLEFLIYFQGNSAPDKSGLPSDRFSAERTGGSVSTLTIQRTQQEDSAVYLCASSLAEGRGSEKLFFGSGTQLSVL.

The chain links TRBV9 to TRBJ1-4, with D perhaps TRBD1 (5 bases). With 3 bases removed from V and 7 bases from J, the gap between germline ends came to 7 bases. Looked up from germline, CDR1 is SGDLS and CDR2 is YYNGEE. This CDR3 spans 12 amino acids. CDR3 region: CASSGGPEKLFF. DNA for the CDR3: TGTGCCAGCAGCGGGGGCCCTGAAAAACTGTTTTTT.

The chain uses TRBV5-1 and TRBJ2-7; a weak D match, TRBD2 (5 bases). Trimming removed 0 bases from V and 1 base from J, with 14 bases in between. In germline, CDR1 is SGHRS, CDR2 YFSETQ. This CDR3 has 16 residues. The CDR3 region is CASSLVPLSGSYEQYF. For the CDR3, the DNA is TGCGCCAGCAGCTTGGTTCCCTTATCGGGATCCTACGAGCAGTACTTC.

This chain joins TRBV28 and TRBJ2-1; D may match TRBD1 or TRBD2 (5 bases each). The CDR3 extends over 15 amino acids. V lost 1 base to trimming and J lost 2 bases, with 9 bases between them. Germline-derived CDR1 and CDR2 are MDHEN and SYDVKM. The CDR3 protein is CASSLSGRPYNEQFF. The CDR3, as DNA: TGTGCCAGCAGTTTATCAGGGAGACCCTACAATGAGCAGTTCTTC.

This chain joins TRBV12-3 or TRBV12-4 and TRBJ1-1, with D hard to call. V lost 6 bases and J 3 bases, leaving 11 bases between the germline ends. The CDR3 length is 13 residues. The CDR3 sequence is CASRLQSYTEAFF. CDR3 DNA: TGTGCCAGCAGACTTCAGAGCTACACTGAAGCTTTCTTT.

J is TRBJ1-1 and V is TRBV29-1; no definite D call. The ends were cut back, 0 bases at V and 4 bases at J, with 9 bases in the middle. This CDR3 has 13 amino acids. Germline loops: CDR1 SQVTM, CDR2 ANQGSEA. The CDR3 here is CSVEDLAGTEAFF. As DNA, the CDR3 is TGCAGCGTTGAAGATCTTGCGGGCACTGAAGCTTTCTTT.

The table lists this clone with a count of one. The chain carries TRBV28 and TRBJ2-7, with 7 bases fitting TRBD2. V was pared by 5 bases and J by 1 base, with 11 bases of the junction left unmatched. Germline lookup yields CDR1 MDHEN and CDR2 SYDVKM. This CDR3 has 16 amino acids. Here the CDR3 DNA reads TGTGCCAGCAGTACCTCCCCGGGGGGAGCATCCTACGAGCAGTACTTC. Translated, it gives CASSTSPGGASYEQYF.

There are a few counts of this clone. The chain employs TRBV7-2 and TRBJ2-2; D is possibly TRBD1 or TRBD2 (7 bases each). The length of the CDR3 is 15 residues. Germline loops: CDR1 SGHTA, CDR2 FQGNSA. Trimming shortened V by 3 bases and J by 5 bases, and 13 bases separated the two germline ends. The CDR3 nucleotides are TGTGCCAGCAGCTTGAGGGGGCGGGGGACCGGGGAGCTGTTTTTT. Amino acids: CASSLRGRGTGELFF.

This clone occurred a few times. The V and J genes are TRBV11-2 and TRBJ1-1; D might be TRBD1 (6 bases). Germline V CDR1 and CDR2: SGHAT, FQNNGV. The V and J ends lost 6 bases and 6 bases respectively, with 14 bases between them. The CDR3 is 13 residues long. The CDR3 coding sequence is TGTGCCAGCAGGTTGGGGGGGCGATCTGAAGCTTTCTTT. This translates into CASRLGGRSEAFF.

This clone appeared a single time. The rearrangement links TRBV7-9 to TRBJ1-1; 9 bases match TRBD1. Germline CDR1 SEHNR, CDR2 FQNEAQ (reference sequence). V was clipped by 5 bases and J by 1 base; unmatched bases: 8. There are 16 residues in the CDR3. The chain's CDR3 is CASSRRTGEGNTEAFF. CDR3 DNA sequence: TGTGCCAGCAGCCGAAGGACAGGGGAGGGGAACACTGAAGCTTTCTTT. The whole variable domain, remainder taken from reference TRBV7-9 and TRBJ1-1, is DTGVSQNPRHKITKRGQNVTFRCDPISEHNRLYWYRQTLGQGPEFLTYFQNEAQLEKSRLLSDRFSAERPKGSFSTLEIQRTEQGDSAMYLCASSRRTGEGNTEAFFGQGTRLTVV.

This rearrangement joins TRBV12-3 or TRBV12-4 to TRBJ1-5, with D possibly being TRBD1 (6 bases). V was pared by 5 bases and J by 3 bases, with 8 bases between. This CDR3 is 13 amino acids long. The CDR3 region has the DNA TGTGCCAGCAGTCGGACAGACAATCAGCCCCAGCATTTT. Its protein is CASSRTDNQPQHF.

The CDR3 nucleotides are TGTGCCTGGAGTGTGCTCAACTATGGCTACACCTTC. Amino acids: CAWSVLNYGYTF. J is TRBJ1-2 and V is TRBV30; D not certain. The CDR3 is 12 residues long. Germline V CDR1 and CDR2: GTSNPN, SVGIG (reference sequence). The V end was cut by 0 bases, the J end by 2 bases, with 4 bases between.

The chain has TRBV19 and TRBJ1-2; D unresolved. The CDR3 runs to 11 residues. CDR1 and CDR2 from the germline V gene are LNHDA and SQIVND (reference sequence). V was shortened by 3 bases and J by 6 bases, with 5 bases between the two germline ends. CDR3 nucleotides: TGTGCCAGTAGTATCCTCCATGGCTACACCTTC. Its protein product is CASSILHGYTF.

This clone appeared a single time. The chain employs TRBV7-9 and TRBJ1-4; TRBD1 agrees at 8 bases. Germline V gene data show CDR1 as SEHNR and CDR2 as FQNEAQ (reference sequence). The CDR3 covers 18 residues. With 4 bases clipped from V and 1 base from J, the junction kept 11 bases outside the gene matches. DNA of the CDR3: TGTGCCAGCAGCTCCTTGGGGACAGGATACGGAACTAATGAAAAACTGTTTTTT. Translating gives CASSSLGTGYGTNEKLFF. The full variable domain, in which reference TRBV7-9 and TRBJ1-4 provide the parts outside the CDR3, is DTGVSQNPRHKITKRGQNVTFRCDPISEHNRLYWYRQTLGQGPEFLTYFQNEAQLEKSRLLSDRFSAERPKGSFSTLEIQRTEQGDSAMYLCASSSLGTGYGTNEKLFFGSGTQLSVL.

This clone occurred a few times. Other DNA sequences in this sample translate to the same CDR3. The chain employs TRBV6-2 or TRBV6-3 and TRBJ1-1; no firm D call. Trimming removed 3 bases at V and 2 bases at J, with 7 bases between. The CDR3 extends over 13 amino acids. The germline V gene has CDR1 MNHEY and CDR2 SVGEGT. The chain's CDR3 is CASSYQRNTEAFF. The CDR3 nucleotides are TGTGCCAGCAGTTATCAGAGAAACACTGAAGCTTTCTTT.

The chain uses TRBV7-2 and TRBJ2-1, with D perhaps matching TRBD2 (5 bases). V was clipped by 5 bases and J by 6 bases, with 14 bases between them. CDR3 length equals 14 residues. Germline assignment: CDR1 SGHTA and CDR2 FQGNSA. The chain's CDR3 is CASSKPDGLNEQFF. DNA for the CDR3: TGTGCCAGCAGCAAACCCGACGGACTCAATGAGCAGTTCTTC.

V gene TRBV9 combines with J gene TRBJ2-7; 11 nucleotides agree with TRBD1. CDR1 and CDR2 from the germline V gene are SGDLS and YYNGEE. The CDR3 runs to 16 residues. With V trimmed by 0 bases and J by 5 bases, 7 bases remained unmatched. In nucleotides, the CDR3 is TGTGCCAGCAGCGTAGCCGGGACAGGGGGTTGGGACGAGCAGTACTTC. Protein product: CASSVAGTGGWDEQYF.

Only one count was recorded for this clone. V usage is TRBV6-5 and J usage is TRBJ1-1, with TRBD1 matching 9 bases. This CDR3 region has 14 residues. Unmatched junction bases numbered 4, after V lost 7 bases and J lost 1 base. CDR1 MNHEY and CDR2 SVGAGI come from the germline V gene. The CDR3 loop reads CASILTGGNTEAFF. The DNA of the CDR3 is TGTGCCAGCATCTTGACAGGGGGGAACACTGAAGCTTTCTTT.